The 18 T cell receptor beta chains presented below share a single source sample, sequenced in a study of T cell responses to AZD1222 COVID-19 vaccine. The protocol was immunoSEQ multiplex PCR, while the TCRdb copy is restricted to in-frame clones and leaves out a portion. The sample consists of roughly 180,000 clones, nearly 95% of them appearing once. The source material was peripheral blood, sampled 28 days after the second AZD1222 dose. Every receptor here comes from an adult who received the AZD1222 COVID-19 vaccine.

The chain combines TRBV6-4 with TRBJ2-1, with D perhaps TRBD2 (5 bases). Germline V gives CDR1 MRHNA, CDR2 SNTAGT. Deletions cut 6 bases from V and 9 bases from J, with 15 bases between. This CDR3 is built from 13 residues. The CDR3 DNA reads as TGTGCCAGCAGCCAGTTAGGTGGGAGTGAGCAGTTCTTC. It is translated as CASSQLGGSEQFF.

V and J are TRBV18 and TRBJ1-2, with 8 bases aligning to TRBD1. CDR3 size: 17 residues. In germline, CDR1 is KGHSH, CDR2 LQKENI. The V gene end was trimmed by 4 bases and the J gene end by 0 bases; junction bases not matched to a gene: 10. The CDR3 sequence: CASSQPNRQGTNYGYTF. The CDR3 DNA reads as TGTGCCAGCTCACAACCCAACAGACAGGGGACTAACTATGGCTACACCTTC.

This clone has just one count. The V call is TRBV27, the J call TRBJ2-7, with D perhaps assigned TRBD1 or TRBD2 (5 bases each). Trimming removed 0 bases from V and 2 bases from J, with 11 bases in between. The CDR3 totals 15 residues. Germline V gene lookup returns CDR1 MNHEY and CDR2 SMNVEV (reference sequence). The CDR3 loop is CASSLSFGTAYEQYF. In DNA form, the CDR3 reads TGTGCCAGCAGTTTATCTTTTGGGACGGCCTACGAGCAGTACTTC.

This sequence joins TRBV7-2 and TRBJ1-1, with 7 bases matching TRBD1. The CDR3 is 15 residues long. Looked up from germline, CDR1 is SGHTA and CDR2 is FQGNSA. Unmatched junction bases numbered 6, after V lost 5 bases and J lost 0 bases. The DNA of the CDR3 is TGTGCCAGCAGCCAGACCGGGACAGTGAACACTGAAGCTTTCTTT. It codes for CASSQTGTVNTEAFF.

The chain carries TRBV3-1 (or the pseudogene TRBV3-2) and TRBJ2-7; TRBD1 or TRBD2 may be the D gene (6 bases each). Trimming left V 6 bases short and J 7 bases short, with 16 bases between. Germline V gene lookup returns CDR1 LGHDT and CDR2 YNNKEL (reference sequence). The CDR3 is 13 amino acids. The CDR3 region has the DNA TGTGCCAGCAGAAACGACAGGAGCGGGGAGCAGTACTTC. Translated, it gives CASRNDRSGEQYF.

V is TRBV25-1 and J is TRBJ1-5; D gene unclear. Trimming removed 8 bases at V and 4 bases at J, with 12 bases between. The CDR3 length is 13 residues. Per the germline V gene, CDR1 is MGHDK and CDR2 is SYGVNS. The CDR3 here is CASEQQINQPQHF. Written as DNA, the CDR3 is TGTGCCAGCGAACAGCAGATTAATCAGCCCCAGCATTTT. The full variable domain, with the rest looked up from reference TRBV25-1 and TRBJ1-5, is EADIYQTPRYLVIGTGKKITLECSQTMGHDKMYWYQQDPGMELHLIHYSYGVNSTEKGDLSSESTVSRIRTEHFPLTLESARPSHTSQYLCASEQQINQPQHFGDGTRLSIL.

The chain joins TRBV5-1 to TRBJ2-7, with 10 bases identical to TRBD1. The ends lost 2 bases at V and 3 bases at J; junction bases unmatched: 2. The V gene's germline CDR1 is SGHRS and CDR2 YFSETQ. This CDR3 region has 14 residues. The CDR3 spells CASSLGTGVYEQYF. In nucleotides, the CDR3 is TGCGCCAGCAGCTTAGGGACAGGGGTCTACGAGCAGTACTTC.

This clone was seen only once. CDR3 nucleotides: TGTGCCAGCAGCTTGACAGAGGGTTCACCCCTCCACTTT. Amino acid sequence: CASSLTEGSPLHF. V usage is TRBV7-3 and J usage is TRBJ1-6, with D perhaps TRBD1 (5 bases). Trimming shortened V by 3 bases and J by 9 bases, and 9 bases separated the two germline ends. Germline V CDR1 and CDR2: SGHTA, FQGTGA. The length of the CDR3 is 13 residues.

The DNA for the CDR3 is TGTGCCAGCTCGCCTTTAGGTGCAACTAATGAAAAACTGTTTTTT. Residues: CASSPLGATNEKLFF. The V call is TRBV18, the J call TRBJ1-4; D is undetermined. From germline, CDR1 is KGHSH and CDR2 LQKENI. V lost 6 bases and J lost 0, with 11 bases in between. CDR3 size: 15 residues.

The V and J genes are TRBV28 and TRBJ1-6, with D uncertain. Per germline, CDR1 MDHEN and CDR2 SYDVKM. V dropped 1 base and J dropped 3 bases, with 7 bases sitting between them. This CDR3 spans 15 amino acids. In nucleotides, the CDR3 is TGTGCCAGCAGTTTATTCAGCCTCTATAATTCACCCCTCCACTTT. It translates to CASSLFSLYNSPLHF.

The chain carries TRBV10-2 and TRBJ2-1; 7 nucleotides align to TRBD2. The germline V gene encodes CDR1 WSHSY and CDR2 SAAADI. The CDR3 loop spans 15 amino acids. V lost 7 bases, J lost 1 base, and 7 bases stayed unmatched. CDR3 DNA: TGCGCCAGCACTGTGACTAGCTGGTCCTACAATGAGCAGTTCTTC. Protein: CASTVTSWSYNEQFF.

Remarks on this clone: One junction end does not reproduce the germline sequence, and a read error may be involved. The chain is built from TRBV7-3 and TRBJ2-7; tentative D call: TRBD2 (5 bases). In germline, CDR1 is SGHTA, CDR2 FQGTGA. The CDR3 runs 8 residues. Written as DNA, the CDR3 is TGTGCCAGCAGCTTCGGGGACTTC. Residues: CASSFGDF. Full variable domain (outside the CDR3, taken from reference TRBV7-3 and TRBJ2-7): GAGVSQTPSNKVTEKGKYVELRCDPISGHTALYWYRQSLGQGPEFLIYFQGTGAADDSGLPNDRFFAVRPEGSVSTLKIQRTERGDSAVYLCASSFGDFGPGTRLTVT.

The chain employs TRBV19 and TRBJ2-5; no definite D call. The CDR3 runs 13 residues. V lost 2 bases, J lost 5 bases, and 9 bases lay in between. Looked up from germline, CDR1 is LNHDA and CDR2 is SQIVND (reference sequence). The CDR3 is CASSISGGETQYF. Here the CDR3 DNA reads TGTGCCAGTAGTATATCCGGTGGGGAGACCCAGTACTTC.

The gene calls are TRBV9 and TRBJ2-7; 8 nucleotides align to TRBD1. The germline V gene encodes CDR1 SGDLS and CDR2 YYNGEE. The CDR3 extends over 15 amino acids. The V and J ends lost 0 bases and 2 bases, in that order; junction bases with no gene match: 4. CDR3 region: CASSVGGTGTYEQYF. CDR3 in DNA: TGTGCCAGCAGCGTAGGGGGGACAGGTACCTACGAGCAGTACTTC.

This rearrangement joins TRBV30 to TRBJ2-1; 7 bases fit TRBD1. Germline CDR1 and CDR2: GTSNPN and SVGIG (reference sequence). Losses at the gene ends were 0 bases for V and 5 bases for J; bases not matched to a gene: 7. CDR3 size: 15 residues. CDR3: CAWSVGQGVHNEQFF. The CDR3 DNA reads as TGTGCCTGGAGTGTAGGGCAGGGGGTGCACAATGAGCAGTTCTTC.

This rearrangement joins TRBV9 to TRBJ1-5, with D perhaps matching TRBD1 (5 bases). The V gene lost 0 bases and the J gene lost 6 bases, with 13 bases spanning the gap. The germline CDR1 and CDR2 sequences are SGDLS and YYNGEE. The CDR3 length is 15 residues. The CDR3 DNA sequence: TGTGCCAGCAGCGTAGTAGGGGATGTGGGTCAGCCCCAGCATTTT. Protein: CASSVVGDVGQPQHF.

This clone was seen just once. The chain combines TRBV12-3 or TRBV12-4 with TRBJ1-1; 7 bases agree with TRBD1. The CDR3 runs 12 residues. The ends lost 8 bases at V and 5 bases at J; junction bases unmatched: 5. CDR3 residues: CASRRGLTEAFF. The CDR3 nucleotides read TGTGCCAGCCGTAGGGGGCTTACTGAAGCTTTCTTT.

V gene TRBV19 combines with J gene TRBJ1-3, with D tentatively TRBD1 (6 bases). The V end was cut by 1 base, the J end by 3 bases, with 10 bases between. From germline, CDR1 is LNHDA and CDR2 SQIVND (reference sequence). The CDR3 consists of 15 residues. CDR3 residues: CASSIVQGHGNTIYF. The DNA for the CDR3 is TGTGCCAGTAGTATAGTCCAGGGGCATGGAAACACCATATATTTT. The full variable domain, its missing parts supplied by reference TRBV19 and TRBJ1-3, is DGGITQSPKYLFRKEGQNVTLSCEQNLNHDAMYWYRQDPGQGLRLIYYSQIVNDFQKGDIAEGYSVSREKKESFPLTVTSAQKNPTAFYLCASSIVQGHGNTIYFGEGSWLTVV.